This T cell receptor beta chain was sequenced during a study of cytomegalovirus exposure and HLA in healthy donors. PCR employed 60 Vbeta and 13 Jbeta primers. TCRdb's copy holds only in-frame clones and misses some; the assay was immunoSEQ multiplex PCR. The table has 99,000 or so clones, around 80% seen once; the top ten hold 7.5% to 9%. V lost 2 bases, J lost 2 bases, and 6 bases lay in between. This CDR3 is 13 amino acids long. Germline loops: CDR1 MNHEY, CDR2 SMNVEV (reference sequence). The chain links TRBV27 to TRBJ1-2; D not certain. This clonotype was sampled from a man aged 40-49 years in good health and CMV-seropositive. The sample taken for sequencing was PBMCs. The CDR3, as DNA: TGTGCCAGCAGTTTACGAGGAAACTATGGCTACACCTTC. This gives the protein CASSLRGNYGYTF.